The text below deals with one T cell receptor beta chain. The antigen is unknown. The sample is drawn from a study of T cell responses to AZD1222 COVID-19 vaccine. Whole-study findings and limits: Among AZD1222 vaccinees, only 5 to 7 were seropositive at baseline.

The V end lost 1 base, the J end lost 4 bases, and 17 bases lay between the germline ends. The germline gives CDR1 MGHRA, CDR2 YSYEKL. The CDR3 runs to 17 residues. TCRdb's copy holds only in-frame clones and misses some; the assay was immunoSEQ multiplex PCR. The sample has about 110,000 clones; around 90% are singletons. This receptor was identified in an adult in good health. This chain connects TRBV4-1 to TRBJ1-3; D remains ambiguous. This specimen consisted of peripheral blood, obtained on day 0 of AZD1222 vaccination. CDR3 residues: CASSQVFPGSLGNTIYF. The CDR3 coding sequence is TGCGCCAGCAGCCAAGTATTTCCGGGATCGTTAGGAAACACCATATATTTT.